Sequencing of this T cell receptor beta chain was carried out in a study of blood T cell repertoires in COVID-19. Germline V gives CDR1 SGHTA, CDR2 FQGTGA. With 3 bases clipped from V and 2 bases from J, the junction kept 5 bases outside the gene matches. This CDR3 has 15 amino acids. Authors' methods: Nucleated cell number was recorded as an estimate derived from reference gene primer amplification. The table came from immunoSEQ multiplex PCR; TCRdb's copy has only in-frame clones and leaves some out. Clonal size and the V and J genes are those of that table, whereas D and trimming came from the DNA. The sample includes tens of thousands of clones, approximately 85% of them seen just once.

The specimen was peripheral blood. The V call is TRBV7-3, the J call TRBJ2-3; 7 positions agree with TRBD2. The receptor was derived from a human donor in a cohort sampled during active COVID-19. CDR3: CASSFRGGYTDTQYF. The CDR3 coding sequence is TGTGCCAGCAGCTTTAGGGGAGGGTACACAGATACGCAGTATTTT.